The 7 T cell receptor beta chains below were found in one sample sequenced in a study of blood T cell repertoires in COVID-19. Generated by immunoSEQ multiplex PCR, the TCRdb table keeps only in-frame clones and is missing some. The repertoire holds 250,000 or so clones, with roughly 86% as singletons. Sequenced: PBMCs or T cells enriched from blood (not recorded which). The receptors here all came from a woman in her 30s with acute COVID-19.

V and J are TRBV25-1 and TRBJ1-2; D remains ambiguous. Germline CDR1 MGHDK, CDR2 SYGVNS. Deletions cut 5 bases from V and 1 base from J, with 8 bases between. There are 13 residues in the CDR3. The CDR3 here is CASSLEFNYGYTF. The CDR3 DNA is TGTGCCAGCAGTTTGGAGTTTAACTATGGCTACACCTTC.

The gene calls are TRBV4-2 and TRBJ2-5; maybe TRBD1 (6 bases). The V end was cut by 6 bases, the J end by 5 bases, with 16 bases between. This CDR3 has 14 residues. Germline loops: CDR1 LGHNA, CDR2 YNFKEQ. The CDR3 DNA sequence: TGTGCCAGCAGAGCAGGGGCTTGGAGCGAGACCCAGTACTTC. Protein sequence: CASRAGAWSETQYF.

CDR3 sequence: CASSRREPYEKLFF. The CDR3, as DNA: TGTGCCAGCAGCCGCCGGGAACCCTATGAAAAACTGTTTTTT. The chain combines TRBV5-6 with TRBJ1-4; unclear D gene. CDR3 length: 14 amino acids. The germline gives CDR1 SGHDT, CDR2 YYEEEE. The V end lost 4 bases, the J end lost 6 bases, and 13 bases lay between the germline ends.

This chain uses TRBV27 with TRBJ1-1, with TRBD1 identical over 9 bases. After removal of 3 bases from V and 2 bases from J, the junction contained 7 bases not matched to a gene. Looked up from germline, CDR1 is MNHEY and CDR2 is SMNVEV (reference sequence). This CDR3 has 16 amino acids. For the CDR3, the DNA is TGTGCCAGCAGTTTGGGACCGGGACAGGGCAACACTGAAGCTTTCTTT. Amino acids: CASSLGPGQGNTEAFF.

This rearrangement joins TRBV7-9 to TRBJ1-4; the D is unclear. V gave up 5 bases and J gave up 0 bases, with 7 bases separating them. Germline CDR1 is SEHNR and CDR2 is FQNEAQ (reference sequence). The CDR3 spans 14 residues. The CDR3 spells CASSAVATNEKLFF. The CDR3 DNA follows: TGTGCCAGCAGCGCAGTTGCAACTAATGAAAAACTGTTTTTT.

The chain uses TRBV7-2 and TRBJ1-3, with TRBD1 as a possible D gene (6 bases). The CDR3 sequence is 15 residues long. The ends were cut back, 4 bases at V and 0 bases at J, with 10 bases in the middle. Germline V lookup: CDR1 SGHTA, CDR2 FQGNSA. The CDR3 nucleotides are TGTGCCAGCAGCTCGAACAGGGTCTCTGGAAACACCATATATTTT. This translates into CASSSNRVSGNTIYF.

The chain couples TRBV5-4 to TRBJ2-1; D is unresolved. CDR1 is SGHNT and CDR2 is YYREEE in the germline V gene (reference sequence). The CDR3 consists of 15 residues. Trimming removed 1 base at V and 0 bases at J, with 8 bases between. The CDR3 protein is CASSLMQVSYNEQFF. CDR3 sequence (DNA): TGTGCCAGCAGCTTGATGCAGGTCTCCTACAATGAGCAGTTCTTC.